This is a list of T cell receptor beta chains from one sample in a study of cytomegalovirus exposure and HLA in healthy donors. Here immunoSEQ multiplex PCR was the method, and the copy in TCRdb shows in-frame clones only, minus some. The sample carries about 130,000 clones, nearly 90% recorded once. The material sequenced was PBMCs. The source is a woman younger than 30 in good health and CMV-seronegative. Both conserved end residues are part of each CDR3. D genes are given only for firm matches. The size of a clone is reported for some rows only, either as once, few or many, or as a class for expanded clones.

>TRBJ2-7|TRBV9|TRBD2|-
TGTGCCAGCAGCGTAGTCGCCGGACTAGCGGGAGGGCCCAACGAGCAGTACTTC
CASSVVAGLAGGPNEQYF
>TRBJ2-3|TRBV7-9|-|-
TGTGCCAGCAGCTTGGGGAGGCTGGGTACAGATACGCAGTATTTT
CASSLGRLGTDTQYF
>TRBJ2-7|TRBV7-9|-|-
TGTGCCAGCAGCTTTCGTACGGGTACCTCCTACGAGCAGTACTTC
CASSFRTGTSYEQYF
>TRBJ1-5|TRBV28|-|-
TGTGCCACCCGGTCCCCGGGGCCCCAGCATTTT
CATRSPGPQHF
>TRBJ2-7|TRBV28|TRBD1|few
TGTGCCAGCAGTTCCCCCGGGACAGGGAACTACGAGCAGTACTTC
CASSSPGTGNYEQYF
>TRBJ2-3|TRBV30|TRBD2|once
TGTGCCTGGAGTGTCGGACTAGCCCATTTCTCTAGCATAGATACGCAGTATTTT
CAWSVGLAHFSSIDTQYF
>TRBJ1-1|TRBV9|-|once
TGTGCCAGCAGCGTAGCTTTTCAGGGAGGCACTGAAGCTTTCTTT
CASSVAFQGGTEAFF
>TRBJ2-1|TRBV5-6|TRBD2|-
TGTGCCAGCAGCCTGGTGGAACTAGCGGGGGGGTACGGTGAGCAGTTCTTC
CASSLVELAGGYGEQFF
>TRBJ2-1|TRBV11-2|TRBD2|once
TGTGCCAGCAGCCTGAGCGGGGGGAGGTACAATGAGCAGTTCTTC
CASSLSGGRYNEQFF
>TRBJ2-7|TRBV11-2|-|-
TGTGCCAGCCGAAAAGCGGGGCAGGGGACCTACGAGCAGTACTTC
CASRKAGQGTYEQYF
>TRBJ1-5|TRBV7-9|TRBD1|-
TGTGCCAGCAGCAAAACAGGGGCCAATCAGCCCCAGCATTTT
CASSKTGANQPQHF
>TRBJ2-7|TRBV23-1|-|-
TGCGCCAGCAGGATGGAGTTTACCTACGAGCAGTACTTC
CASRMEFTYEQYF
>TRBJ1-2|TRBV6-5|-|-
TGTGCCAGCAGTTCCTTTGGGGCTTCGGGTTATGGCTACACCTTC
CASSSFGASGYGYTF
>TRBJ1-1|TRBV9|TRBD1|-
TGTGCCAGCAGCGCTAGACAGGGGGCGAGCGCTGAAGCTTTCTTT
CASSARQGASAEAFF